This T cell receptor beta chain was recorded in a study of blood T cell repertoires in COVID-19. The CDR3 is 15 residues long. Here immunoSEQ multiplex PCR was the method, and the copy in TCRdb shows in-frame clones only, minus some. The sample has approximately 60,000 clones, 82% seen once. The TCR sequence derives from a woman of 80 years or more with acute or convalescent COVID-19. Material: peripheral blood. This chain joins TRBV12-2 and TRBJ2-7; the table's D call, TRBD2, was not checked against the DNA. TRBV12-2 is a listed pseudogene. The CDR3 is CASRIPTSGTDEQYF. In DNA, the CDR3 is TGTGCAAGTCGGATACCGACTAGCGGGACTGACGAGCAGTACTTC.